The 18 T cell receptor beta chains below all came from one sample that was sequenced in a study of cytomegalovirus exposure and HLA in healthy donors (dated by TCRdb to about 2017). The library came from the immunoSEQ multiplex PCR assay. The multiplex PCR relied on a mix of 60 forward primers for TCR Vbeta segments and 13 reverse primers for TCR Jbeta segments. Here the immuneACCESS table is served through TCRdb, limited to in-frame sequences with V and J called. Missing clones are a known gap in these copies; in checked studies unresolved V genes cover under half, and the rest lacks a known reason. The sample has about 90,000 clones on record, around 77% of them singletons. The top ten clonotypes cover roughly 19% of the sample. Sequenced material: PBMCs. These receptors came from a woman aged 55-70 years in good health and CMV-seropositive.

This clone was counted once. The chain joins TRBV29-1 to TRBJ1-2, with 10 bases fitting TRBD1. There are 13 residues in the CDR3. Germline lookup yields CDR1 SQVTM and CDR2 ANQGSEA. With V trimmed by 6 bases and J by 8 bases, 9 bases remained unmatched. CDR3 nucleotides: TGCAGCGTGGTCGGACAGGGGGAGACCGGCTACACCTTC. Its protein product is CSVVGQGETGYTF.

This clone has a count of ten or more. The rearrangement uses TRBV6-1 and TRBJ1-1, with 7 bases that match TRBD1. CDR3 size: 15 residues. CDR1 MNHNS and CDR2 SASEGT come from the germline V gene. Germline trimming cut 0 bases from V and 5 bases from J; bases unmatched to any gene: 6. CDR3 DNA: TGTGCCAGCAGTGAAGCGGGCCAGGGGGGTACTGAAGCTTTCTTT. This sequence encodes CASSEAGQGGTEAFF.

The chain has TRBV7-9 and TRBJ1-4, with a weak D call TRBD1 (6 bases). CDR3 length: 14 residues. Per germline, CDR1 SEHNR and CDR2 FQNEAQ (reference sequence). Trimming took 5 bases from V and 5 from J, leaving 12 bases between them. The CDR3: CASSLGGENEKLFF. DNA for the CDR3: TGTGCCAGCAGCCTAGGGGGGGAAAATGAAAAACTGTTTTTT.

V gene TRBV4-1 combines with J gene TRBJ2-2; 9 bases match TRBD2. The CDR3 is made up of 16 amino acids. Germline V CDR1 and CDR2: MGHRA, YSYEKL. The V segment lost 4 bases and the J segment 3 bases; nucleotides outside the gene matches: 6. CDR3: CASSRMLAGHTGELFF. The DNA for the CDR3 is TGCGCCAGCAGCCGGATGCTAGCGGGACACACCGGGGAGCTGTTTTTT.

This clone was counted only a few times. This sequence joins TRBV5-4 and TRBJ2-7; TRBD1 matches at 9 bases. After removal of 0 bases from V and 3 bases from J, the junction contained 1 base not matched to a gene. This CDR3 is built from 14 residues. Germline V gene sequence: CDR1 SGHNT, CDR2 YYREEE (reference sequence). Here the CDR3 DNA reads TGTGCCAGCAGCTTGGAGACAGGGGGCTACGAGCAGTACTTC. Translated: CASSLETGGYEQYF.

The genes are TRBV5-6 and TRBJ2-7; possibly TRBD2 for D (6 bases). The CDR3 totals 12 residues. The germline gives CDR1 SGHDT, CDR2 YYEEEE. V lost 4 bases, J lost 4 bases, and 9 bases lay in between. This CDR3 is CASSPAGYEQYF. CDR3 DNA: TGTGCCAGCAGCCCGGCGGGATACGAGCAGTACTTC.

The chain joins TRBV21-1 to TRBJ2-3; TRBD2, the D gene given by the table, was not confirmed from the DNA. TRBV21-1 is a pseudogene. The length of the CDR3 is 17 residues. For the CDR3, the DNA is TGTGCCAGCAGCAATAAGCGGGACTTTGAACCGGAAGATACGCAGTATTTT. Its translation is CASSNKRDFEPEDTQYF.

For this clone: Other DNA sequences in the sample encode the same CDR3. V usage is TRBV5-1 and J usage is TRBJ2-5, with D tentatively TRBD1 (6 bases). The CDR3 runs to 14 residues. Germline V gives CDR1 SGHRS, CDR2 YFSETQ. The V and J ends lost 0 bases and 5 bases respectively, with 11 bases between them. For the CDR3, the DNA is TGCGCCAGCAGCTTGGCCAGGGGAAGGGAGACCCAGTACTTC. Translation: CASSLARGRETQYF.

The gene calls are TRBV29-1 and TRBJ2-7; TRBD2 matches at 9 bases. The germline CDR1 and CDR2 sequences are SQVTM and ANQGSEA. CDR3 length equals 12 residues. CDR3 sequence reads: CGLAGATGEQYF. The CDR3 bases are TGCGGATTAGCGGGAGCAACGGGGGAGCAGTACTTC.

The rearrangement uses TRBV5-6 and TRBJ2-7, with 9 bases matching TRBD2. The CDR3 loop spans 15 amino acids. Germline CDR1 reads SGHDT; CDR2 reads YYEEEE. The junction had 6 bases not matched to a gene; V was cut back by 3 bases and J by 2 bases. Here the CDR3 DNA reads TGTGCCAGCAGCTGGGGAGCGGGAGGTACCTACGAGCAGTACTTC. It encodes CASSWGAGGTYEQYF.

The chain joins TRBV7-2 to TRBJ2-7; D is possibly TRBD1 (6 bases). Germline V gives CDR1 SGHTA, CDR2 FQGNSA. Deletions cut 1 base from V and 7 bases from J, with 11 bases between. This CDR3 region has 13 residues. The DNA of the CDR3 is TGTGCCAGCAGCTTAGTGGCAGGGGCAGAGCAGTACTTC. Encoded protein: CASSLVAGAEQYF.

This sequence joins TRBV7-2 and TRBJ2-7; 13 bases are shared with TRBD2. V gave up 5 bases and J gave up 4 bases; unmatched junction bases: 5. The CDR3 spans 15 residues. The germline V gene encodes CDR1 SGHTA and CDR2 FQGNSA. CDR3 loop: CASSPGLAGDYEQYF. As DNA, the CDR3 is TGTGCCAGCAGCCCCGGACTAGCGGGGGATTACGAGCAGTACTTC.

In its sample, this clone is large. This rearrangement joins TRBV6-4 to TRBJ2-3; 10 bases agree with TRBD1. Germline assignment: CDR1 MRHNA and CDR2 SNTAGT. V lost 4 bases, J lost 1 base, and 2 bases stayed unmatched. The CDR3 is made up of 15 amino acids. The CDR3 DNA reads as TGTGCCAGCAGTGCCGGGACAGGGGGCACAGATACGCAGTATTTT. This gives the protein CASSAGTGGTDTQYF.

This clone occurred a few times. The chain is built from TRBV29-1 and TRBJ1-1; D not certain. CDR1 is SQVTM, CDR2 ANQGSEA, per germline. V was pared by 3 bases and J by 2 bases, with 7 bases between. CDR3 length equals 12 residues. This chain's CDR3 is CSVEYFNTEAFF. In nucleotides, the CDR3 is TGCAGCGTTGAGTACTTTAACACTGAAGCTTTCTTT.

The chain links TRBV10-3 to TRBJ2-2, with 7 bases matching TRBD1. From germline, CDR1 is ENHRY and CDR2 SYGVKD. The junction had 8 bases not matched to a gene; V was cut back by 3 bases and J by 7 bases. The CDR3 is 15 amino acids. CDR3 protein: CAISERGPLNGELFF. DNA for the CDR3: TGTGCCATCAGTGAAAGGGGGCCTCTGAACGGGGAGCTGTTTTTT.

The chain has TRBV2 and TRBJ1-2, with unresolved D. Deletions cut 6 bases from V and 4 bases from J, with 6 bases between. The CDR3 length is 11 residues. Per the germline V gene, CDR1 is SNHLY and CDR2 is FYNNEI. Here the CDR3 DNA reads TGTGCCAGCAGATCAGGCTATGGCTACACCTTC. This sequence encodes CASRSGYGYTF.

The V and J genes are TRBV5-1 and TRBJ1-1; 7 positions agree with TRBD1. CDR3 length: 14 residues. After removal of 3 bases from V and 5 bases from J, the junction contained 7 bases not matched to a gene. Germline assignment: CDR1 SGHRS and CDR2 YFSETQ. CDR3 sequence: CASSSLGGETEAFF. Written as DNA, the CDR3 is TGCGCCAGCAGCTCGTTAGGGGGCGAGACTGAAGCTTTCTTT.

Comments on this clone: Other DNA sequences from this sample encode an identical CDR3 as well. The chain carries TRBV6-5 and TRBJ1-1; D is undetermined. The ends were cut back, 5 bases at V and 4 bases at J, with 8 bases in the middle. The CDR3 consists of 12 residues. Germline-derived CDR1 and CDR2 are MNHEY and SVGAGI. The CDR3 spells CASSNRATEAFF. The CDR3 DNA reads as TGTGCCAGCAGTAACAGAGCCACTGAAGCTTTCTTT.